A selection of T cell receptor beta chains follows, all from one sample in a study of PD-1 blockade in classical Hodgkin lymphoma. Repertoires were generated with immunoSEQ multiplex PCR, while TCRdb's copy carries only in-frame clones and drops some. Seen here are around 100,000 clones, around nine tenths observed once, and the top ten hold approximately 3%. Source: peripheral blood mononuclear cells (PBMCs), taken before the fourth cycle of nivolumab. The receptor source for this set is a human donor with classical Hodgkin lymphoma. Both conserved end residues are part of each CDR3. A D gene is named only where the DNA matches it firmly. The size field is filled for only some rows; it gives once, few, many or a size class.

d_gene | j_gene | abundance | v_gene | CDR3nt | CDR3aa
NA | TRBJ2-1 | NA | TRBV16 | TGTGCCAGCAGCCAATGGGCAGCTTCCTCCTACAATGAGCAGTTCTTC | CASSQWAASSYNEQFF
TRBD2 | TRBJ2-4 | NA | TRBV7-8 | TGTGCCAGCAGCTCCCGACTAGCGGGGGGCGGCAAAAACATTCAGTACTTC | CASSSRLAGGGKNIQYF
NA | TRBJ1-6 | NA | TRBV4-3 | TGCGCCAGCAGCCAAGATCGTAATTCACCCCTCCACTTT | CASSQDRNSPLHF
TRBD1 | TRBJ2-7 | NA | TRBV19 | TGTGCCAGTAGTACCCTTTTAGGGACAGGGGCCTACGAGCAGTACTTC | CASSTLLGTGAYEQYF
TRBD2 | TRBJ2-1 | NA | TRBV5-5 | TGTGCCAGCAGCTTGGTGCGGGGGGCAGATGAGCAGTTCTTC | CASSLVRGADEQFF
NA | TRBJ1-2 | NA | TRBV4-2 | TGTGCCAGCAGCCAAGATCTGGGGAACAACTATGGCTACACCTTC | CASSQDLGNNYGYTF
NA | TRBJ2-6 | NA | TRBV5-6 | TGTGCCAGCAGCCCTGACAGGTTGGCCGGGGCCAACGTCCTGACTTTC | CASSPDRLAGANVLTF
NA | TRBJ1-2 | NA | TRBV7-9 | TGTGCCAGCAGCTCGTCGTCGACAGGACGCTATGGCTACACCTTC | CASSSSSTGRYGYTF
NA | TRBJ1-5 | NA | TRBV7-6 | TGTGCCAGCAGCCCCGGGGGCCAGGGCCAGCCCCAGCATTTT | CASSPGGQGQPQHF
NA | TRBJ1-2 | NA | TRBV28 | TGTGCCATCTTGGACAGCGATGGCTACACCTTC | CAILDSDGYTF
TRBD2 | TRBJ2-1 | NA | TRBV5-6 | TGTGCCAGCAGAAAGATTGGACTAGCGGACCGATACAATGAGCAGTTCTTC | CASRKIGLADRYNEQFF
TRBD1 | TRBJ1-2 | NA | TRBV19 | TGTGCCAGTAGTATTGAGGGGACAGGGAGGAACTATGGCTACACCTTC | CASSIEGTGRNYGYTF
NA | TRBJ2-3 | NA | TRBV5-6 | TGTGCCAGCAGTCCGGACCGCGGGGGCATGGGAGATACGCAGTATTTT | CASSPDRGGMGDTQYF
TRBD1 | TRBJ1-1 | NA | TRBV19 | TGTGCCAGTAGTCTCGGACAGGGTTTGAACACTGAAGCTTTCTTT | CASSLGQGLNTEAFF
NA | TRBJ2-2 | NA | TRBV5-1 | TGCGCCAGCAACGGTCGGGGCGTAGGCACCGGGGAGCTGTTTTTT | CASNGRGVGTGELFF
TRBD2 | TRBJ2-3 | NA | TRBV6-4 | TGTGCCAGCAGTGACCTTAGCGGGGGCACAGATACGCAGTATTTT | CASSDLSGGTDTQYF
NA | TRBJ2-7 | NA | TRBV6-6 | TGTGCCAGCAGTTACTCTGAGACAGACTACGAGCAGTACTTC | CASSYSETDYEQYF
NA | TRBJ1-2 | NA | TRBV21-1 | TGTGCCAGCAGCCGTGGGACTAACAGACCCTTTCACTTATATGGCTACACCTTC | CASSRGTNRPFHLYGYTF
NA | TRBJ1-1 | NA | TRBV7-2 | TGTGCCAGCAGCCTCAGGGGTACTGAAGCTTTCTTT | CASSLRGTEAFF
NA | TRBJ2-7 | NA | TRBV15 | TGTGCCACCAGCAGAGATCTGGCCTCCTACGAGCAGTACTTC | CATSRDLASYEQYF
NA | TRBJ2-3 | NA | TRBV7-6 | TGTGCCAGCAGCTTAGTGAGCTACACAGATACGCAGTATTTT | CASSLVSYTDTQYF
NA | TRBJ1-5 | once | TRBV7-8 | TGTGCCAGCAGCTTAGGGGTAGTGGGGTCTACCCAGCATTTT | CASSLGVVGSTQHF
NA | TRBJ2-4 | NA | TRBV5-7 | TGTGCCAGCAGCCCCGGCAGGGGAGGCTGTAGAAACATTCAGTACTTC | CASSPGRGGCRNIQYF
TRBD1 | TRBJ1-1 | once | TRBV27 | TGTGCCAGCAGTGCTGACAGGGGTTACACTGAAGCTTTCTTT | CASSADRGYTEAFF
TRBD1 | TRBJ2-3 | NA | TRBV9 | TGTGCCAGCAGCGTAGGAGGGGGCCCTACAGATACGCAGTATTTT | CASSVGGGPTDTQYF
NA | TRBJ1-4 | NA | TRBV28 | TGTGCCAGCAGTCCCGAAGAAGCAACTAATGAAAAACTGTTTTTT | CASSPEEATNEKLFF
NA | TRBJ1-1 | NA | TRBV15 | TGTGCCACCAGCAGAGGGGAAGGTTTTAGCCTGAACACTGAAGCTTTCTTT | CATSRGEGFSLNTEAFF
NA | TRBJ1-2 | NA | TRBV7-2 | TGTGCCAGCAGCCCCCAGCTAAACGGTGGGTTCTATGGCTACACCTTC | CASSPQLNGGFYGYTF
TRBD1 | TRBJ2-7 | NA | TRBV9 | TGTGCCAGCAGCGGGCTAGACAGGGGCCGGGAGCAGTACTTC | CASSGLDRGREQYF
TRBD2 | TRBJ2-2 | NA | TRBV12-5 | TGTGCTAGTGGTTTGGTACTCCAGCGGGGGGGCATCGGGGAGCTGTTTTTT | CASGLVLQRGGIGELFF
TRBD2 | TRBJ2-1 | NA | TRBV19 | TGTGCCAGTAGGCCAGCGGGGGTGCAGGTCGATGAGCAGTTCTTC | CASRPAGVQVDEQFF
NA | TRBJ1-3 | NA | TRBV9 | TGTGCCAGCAGCGTCTCGTCCGGAATGGGCTCTGGAAACACCATATATTTT | CASSVSSGMGSGNTIYF
TRBD1 | TRBJ2-7 | NA | TRBV9 | TGTGCCAGCAGCGTAGGTGGGACAGCCTCCTACGAGCAGTACTTC | CASSVGGTASYEQYF
TRBD1 | TRBJ1-3 | NA | TRBV4-2 | TGTGCCAGCAGCCAAGAGTCGCAGGGGGCACGGGGAAACACCATATATTTT | CASSQESQGARGNTIYF
NA | TRBJ1-1 | few | TRBV30 | TGTGCCTGGAGTGACGGGATGAACACTGAAGCTTTCTTT | CAWSDGMNTEAFF
NA | TRBJ2-6 | NA | TRBV15 | TGTGCCACCAGCATTGGACGCTCTGGGGCCAACGTCCTGACTTTC | CATSIGRSGANVLTF
NA | TRBJ1-1 | NA | TRBV30 | TGTGCCCAATTAAAGGGTGTCAAACGAAAGGGGAACACTGAAGCTTTCTTT | CAQLKGVKRKGNTEAFF
TRBD2 | TRBJ2-2 | NA | TRBV25-1 | TGTGCCAGCAGCAGTCGGCGGGGGGATAAGACCGGGGAGCTGTTTTTT | CASSSRRGDKTGELFF
NA | TRBJ1-3 | NA | TRBV11-2 | TGTGCCAGCGGGTTGGGTGCGGGCAGGACTGGAAACACCATATATTTT | CASGLGAGRTGNTIYF
TRBD2 | TRBJ2-7 | NA | TRBV7-9 | TGTGCCAGCAGCATAGGGACTAGTTACGAGCAGTACTTC | CASSIGTSYEQYF
NA | TRBJ1-1 | NA | TRBV9 | TGTGCCAGCAGCGTAGAGGGGGGGAACACTGAAGCTTTCTTT | CASSVEGGNTEAFF
NA | TRBJ2-7 | NA | TRBV5-5 | TGTGCCAGCAGCTTGGATCTGGGCCACGAGCAGTACTTC | CASSLDLGHEQYF
NA | TRBJ2-2 | NA | TRBV5-1 | TGCGCCAGCAGCTTTACGTCAGACACCGGGGAGCTGTTTTTT | CASSFTSDTGELFF
TRBD1 | TRBJ2-3 | NA | TRBV6-1 | TGTGCCAGCAGTTGGGACAGGGGCCGACCAGATACGCAGTATTTT | CASSWDRGRPDTQYF
TRBD2 | TRBJ2-7 | NA | TRBV6-1 | TGTGCCAGCAGTGAGTTAGGGACTAGCGGGGGCTACGAGCAGTACTTC | CASSELGTSGGYEQYF
NA | TRBJ2-7 | NA | TRBV5-6 | TGTGCCAGCAGCTTGGGGCAGGGGAGCTGGGGAGAGCAGTACTTC | CASSLGQGSWGEQYF
NA | TRBJ2-7 | NA | TRBV6-6 | TGTGCCAGCAGTTTCGCCGGGACGATAGGAAACGAGCAGTACTTC | CASSFAGTIGNEQYF
NA | TRBJ2-3 | NA | TRBV29-1 | TGCAGCGTTCGGGCACAGGAGGGAAATACGCAGTATTTT | CSVRAQEGNTQYF
NA | TRBJ1-2 | once | TRBV5-1 | TGCGCCAGTTCAATCGGGTTAAACTATGGCTACACCTTC | CASSIGLNYGYTF
NA | TRBJ2-7 | few | TRBV7-9 | TGTGCCAGCAGCTCCCTTTACGAGCAGTACTTC | CASSSLYEQYF
NA | TRBJ1-2 | NA | TRBV29-1 | TGCAGCGTTCCCTGGCCAGGGGTCGGTGGCTACACCTTC | CSVPWPGVGGYTF
NA | TRBJ1-2 | NA | TRBV6-5 | TGTGCCAGCAGTTACAAAGGGCGGAACTATGGCTACACCTTC | CASSYKGRNYGYTF
TRBD1 | TRBJ2-7 | NA | TRBV7-9 | TGTGCCAGCAGCACAGTCCCGGGACAGGGATTGAGCTCCTACGAGCAGTACTTC | CASSTVPGQGLSSYEQYF
NA | TRBJ2-7 | NA | TRBV27 | TGTGCCGCAAGGGGGAGCTCCTACGAGCAGTACTTC | CAARGSSYEQYF
TRBD1 | TRBJ1-5 | NA | TRBV11-2 | TGTGCCAGCAGCTCGGGACAGGGAGGCAATCAGCCCCAGCATTTT | CASSSGQGGNQPQHF
TRBD1 | TRBJ2-5 | NA | TRBV29-1 | TGCAGCGTTGTCACTACAGGGGGCCAAGAGACCCAGTACTTC | CSVVTTGGQETQYF
NA | TRBJ1-2 | NA | TRBV20-1 | TGCAGTGCTACCATTTCAGGCTACACCTTC | CSATISGYTF